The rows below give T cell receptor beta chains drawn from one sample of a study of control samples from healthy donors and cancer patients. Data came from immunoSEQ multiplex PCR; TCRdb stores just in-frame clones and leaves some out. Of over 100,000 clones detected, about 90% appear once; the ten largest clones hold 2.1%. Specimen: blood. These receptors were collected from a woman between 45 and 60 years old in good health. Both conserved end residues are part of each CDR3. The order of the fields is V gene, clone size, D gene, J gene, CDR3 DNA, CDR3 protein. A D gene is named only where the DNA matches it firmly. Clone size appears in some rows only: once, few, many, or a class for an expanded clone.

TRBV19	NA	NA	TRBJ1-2	TGTGCCAGTAGAACGGAACGGTTGGGGAGCGCTGGCTACACCTTC	CASRTERLGSAGYTF
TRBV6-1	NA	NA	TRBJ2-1	TGTGCCAGCAGTGAATATGGGACACCCCCCCTGGATGAGCAGTTCTTC	CASSEYGTPPLDEQFF
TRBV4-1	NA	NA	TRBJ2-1	TGCGCCAGCAGCCAAGAGTCGGCGCGAACATCCTACAATGAGCAGTTCTTC	CASSQESARTSYNEQFF
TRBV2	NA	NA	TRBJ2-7	TGTGCCAGCAGGACACTTTCCTACGAGCAGTACTTC	CASRTLSYEQYF
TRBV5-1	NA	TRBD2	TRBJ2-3	TGCGCCAGCAGCCCCGGACTAGCGGCTAGCACAGATACGCAGTATTTT	CASSPGLAASTDTQYF
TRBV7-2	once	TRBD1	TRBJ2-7	TGTGCCAGCAGCTTAGGGCGGACAGGCTACGAGCAGTACTTC	CASSLGRTGYEQYF
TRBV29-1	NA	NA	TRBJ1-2	TGCAGCGTTGGTAGGGTTAGTGGTGATGGCTACACCTTC	CSVGRVSGDGYTF
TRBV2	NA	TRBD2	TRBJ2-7	TGTGCCAGCAGACCAAGGACTAGCGGGAGCCACATGTACGAGCAGTACTTC	CASRPRTSGSHMYEQYF
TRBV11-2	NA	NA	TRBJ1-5	TGTGCCAGCAGCTTAGCGCCAGGGGATCAGCCCCAGCATTTT	CASSLAPGDQPQHF
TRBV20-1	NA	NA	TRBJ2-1	TGTTCCTTGCATAACTACAATGAGCAGTTCTTC	CSLHNYNEQFF
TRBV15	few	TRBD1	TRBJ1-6	TGTGCCACCAGCAGAGCGGCAGGGGGCGAATCACCCCTCCACTTT	CATSRAAGGESPLHF
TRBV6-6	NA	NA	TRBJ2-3	TGTGCCTGTTCCGTTGGTTCCAACACAGATACGCAGTATTTT	CACSVGSNTDTQYF
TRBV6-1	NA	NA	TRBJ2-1	TGTGCCAGCAGTGAGCCGGGGTCACAGTTCTTC	CASSEPGSQFF
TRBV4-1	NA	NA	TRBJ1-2	TGCGCCAGCAGCCAAGCCCCGGGGTCCGCTAACTATGGCTACACCTTC	CASSQAPGSANYGYTF
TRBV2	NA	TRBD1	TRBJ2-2	TGTGCCAGCACCATAGGCGACAGGGCAAACACCGGGGAGCTGTTTTTT	CASTIGDRANTGELFF
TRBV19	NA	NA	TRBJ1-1	TGTGCCAGTAGTATCTCACATTCTGAAGCTTTCTTT	CASSISHSEAFF
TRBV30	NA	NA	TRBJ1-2	TGTGCCTGGAGTGTCTTGGGGGGCGGTGGCTACACCTTC	CAWSVLGGGGYTF
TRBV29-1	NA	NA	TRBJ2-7	TGCAGCGTTCAGGGGACCGGGGCCGACGTGCAGTACTTC	CSVQGTGADVQYF
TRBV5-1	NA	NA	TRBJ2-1	TGCGCCAGCAGCTTGGATTATCAATACAATGAGCAGTTCTTC	CASSLDYQYNEQFF
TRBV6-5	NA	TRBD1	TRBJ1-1	TGTGCCAGCACCTCAGGAGGGACAGGGGATACTGAAGCTTTCTTT	CASTSGGTGDTEAFF
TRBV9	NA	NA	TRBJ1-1	TGTGCCAGCAGCCAGTTTCAGGGACAGAACACTGAAGCTTTCTTT	CASSQFQGQNTEAFF
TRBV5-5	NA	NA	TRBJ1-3	TGTGCCAGCAGCTTGGGTGCGGGAAACTCTGGAAACACCATATATTTT	CASSLGAGNSGNTIYF
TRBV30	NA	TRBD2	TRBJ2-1	TGTGCCTGGAGTGTAGGGACTAGTCCCTACAATGAGCAGTTCTTC	CAWSVGTSPYNEQFF